This T cell receptor (beta chain) was sequenced in a study of control samples from healthy donors and cancer patients. Profiled with immunoSEQ multiplex PCR; TCRdb holds only in-frame clones, not every one. The data show 8,000 to 13,000 clones, roughly 88% seen once. The CDR3 loop spans 15 amino acids. J was trimmed by 3 bases and V by 6 bases; bases with no gene match: 11. Germline values: CDR1 KGHSH, CDR2 LQKENI. Specimen: PBMCs. This sequence was found in a man aged 60-69 years with colorectal cancer. The gene calls are TRBV18 and TRBJ2-7; 7 bases line up with TRBD1. This CDR3 reads CASSLHRGLDYEQYF. The CDR3 DNA reads TGTGCCAGCTCCCTCCACAGGGGATTAGACTACGAGCAGTACTTC.